The T cell receptor beta chain under discussion was sequenced for a study of T cells in Graves' hyperthyroidism and ophthalmopathy. Study results and caveats: Peripheral blood also featured most of the thyroid clonotypes expanded above 0.001.

Germline CDR1 and CDR2: MNHNS and SASEGT. J gave up 5 bases and V 10 bases, and 6 bases lay outside the gene matches. The CDR3 runs 12 residues. Amplified regions were TCR beta CDR3 sequences from RNA transcripts. HTBI primers drove first-round RT-PCR of the TCR CDR3. TCRdb passed the multiplex PCR reads through MiXCR, listing each CDR3 protein once. The data hold approximately 330,000 distinct CDR3 sequences, with 15% to 20% observed a single time. From 10 ml of fresh peripheral blood, PBMCs were isolated. Regarding this clonotype: Its antigen remains unknown.

The V gene is TRBV6-1, the J gene TRBJ2-7; 9 nucleotides match TRBD1. This clonotype was obtained from a woman aged 45-60 years with Graves' hyperthyroidism. Material for sequencing was blood. CDR3 DNA: TGTGCCACCGGGACAGGGTACAACGAGCAGTACGTC. Translated, it gives CATGTGYNEQYV.